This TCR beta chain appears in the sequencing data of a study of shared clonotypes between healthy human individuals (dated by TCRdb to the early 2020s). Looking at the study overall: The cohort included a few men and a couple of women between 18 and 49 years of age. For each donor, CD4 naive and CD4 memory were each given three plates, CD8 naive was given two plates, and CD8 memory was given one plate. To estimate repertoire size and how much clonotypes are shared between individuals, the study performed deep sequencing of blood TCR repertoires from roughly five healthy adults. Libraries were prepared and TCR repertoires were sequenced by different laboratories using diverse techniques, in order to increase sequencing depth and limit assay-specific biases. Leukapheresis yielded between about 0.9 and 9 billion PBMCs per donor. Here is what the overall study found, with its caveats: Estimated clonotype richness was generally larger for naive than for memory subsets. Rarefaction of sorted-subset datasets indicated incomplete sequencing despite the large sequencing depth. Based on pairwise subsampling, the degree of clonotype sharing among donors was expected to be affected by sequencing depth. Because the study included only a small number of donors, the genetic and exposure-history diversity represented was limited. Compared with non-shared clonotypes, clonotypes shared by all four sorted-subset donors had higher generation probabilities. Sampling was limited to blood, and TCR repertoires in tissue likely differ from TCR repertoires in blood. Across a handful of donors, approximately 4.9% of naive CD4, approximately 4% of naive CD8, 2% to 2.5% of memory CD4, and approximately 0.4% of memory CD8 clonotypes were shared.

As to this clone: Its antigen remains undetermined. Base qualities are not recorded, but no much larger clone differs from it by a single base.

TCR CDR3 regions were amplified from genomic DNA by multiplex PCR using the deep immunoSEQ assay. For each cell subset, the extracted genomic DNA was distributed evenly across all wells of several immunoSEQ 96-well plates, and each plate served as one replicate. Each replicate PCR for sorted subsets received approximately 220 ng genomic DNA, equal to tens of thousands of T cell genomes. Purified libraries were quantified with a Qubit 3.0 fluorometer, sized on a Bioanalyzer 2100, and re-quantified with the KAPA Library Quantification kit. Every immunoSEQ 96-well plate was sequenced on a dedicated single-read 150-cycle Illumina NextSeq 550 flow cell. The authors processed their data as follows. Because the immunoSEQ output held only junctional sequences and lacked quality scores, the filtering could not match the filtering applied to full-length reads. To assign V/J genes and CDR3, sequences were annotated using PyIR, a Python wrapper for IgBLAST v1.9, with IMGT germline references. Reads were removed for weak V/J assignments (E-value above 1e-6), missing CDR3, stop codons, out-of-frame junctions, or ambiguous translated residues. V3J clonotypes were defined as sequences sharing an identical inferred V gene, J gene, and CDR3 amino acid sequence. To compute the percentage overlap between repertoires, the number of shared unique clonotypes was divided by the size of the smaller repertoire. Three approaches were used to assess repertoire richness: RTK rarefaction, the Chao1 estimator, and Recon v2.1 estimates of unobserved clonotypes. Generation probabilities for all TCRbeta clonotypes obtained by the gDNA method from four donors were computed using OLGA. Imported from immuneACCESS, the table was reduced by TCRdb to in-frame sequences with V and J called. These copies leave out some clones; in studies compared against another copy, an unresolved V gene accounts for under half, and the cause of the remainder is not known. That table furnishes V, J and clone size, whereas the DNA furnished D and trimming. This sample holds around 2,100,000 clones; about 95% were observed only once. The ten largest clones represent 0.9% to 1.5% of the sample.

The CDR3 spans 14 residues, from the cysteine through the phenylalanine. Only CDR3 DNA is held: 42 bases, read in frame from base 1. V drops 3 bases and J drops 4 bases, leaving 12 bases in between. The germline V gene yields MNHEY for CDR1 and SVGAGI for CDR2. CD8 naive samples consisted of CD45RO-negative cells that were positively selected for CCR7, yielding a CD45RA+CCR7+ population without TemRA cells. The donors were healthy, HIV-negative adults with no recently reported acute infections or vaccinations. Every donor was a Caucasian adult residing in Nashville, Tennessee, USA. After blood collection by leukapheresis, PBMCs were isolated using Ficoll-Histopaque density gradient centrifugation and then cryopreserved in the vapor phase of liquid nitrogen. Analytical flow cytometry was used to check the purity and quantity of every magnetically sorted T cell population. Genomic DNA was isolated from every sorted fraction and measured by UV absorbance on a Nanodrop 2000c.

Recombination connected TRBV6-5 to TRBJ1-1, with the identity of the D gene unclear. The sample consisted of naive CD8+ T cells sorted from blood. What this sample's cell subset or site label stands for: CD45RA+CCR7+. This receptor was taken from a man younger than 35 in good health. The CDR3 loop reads CASSYRGKGTEAFF. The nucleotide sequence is TGTGCCAGCAGTTATCGGGGAAAGGGCACTGAAGCTTTCTTT.